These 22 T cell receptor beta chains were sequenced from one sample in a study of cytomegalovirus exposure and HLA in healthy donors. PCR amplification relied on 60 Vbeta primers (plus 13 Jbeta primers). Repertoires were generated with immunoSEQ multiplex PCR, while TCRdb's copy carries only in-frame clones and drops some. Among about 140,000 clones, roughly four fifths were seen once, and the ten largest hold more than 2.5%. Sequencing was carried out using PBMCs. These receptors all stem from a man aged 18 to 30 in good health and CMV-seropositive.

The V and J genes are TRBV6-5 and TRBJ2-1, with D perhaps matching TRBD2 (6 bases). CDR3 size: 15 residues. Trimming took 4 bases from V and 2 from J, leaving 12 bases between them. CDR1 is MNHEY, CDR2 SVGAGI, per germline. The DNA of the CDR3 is TGTGCCAGCAGTTCCCCCGGGACTGCCTACAATGAGCAGTTCTTC. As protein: CASSSPGTAYNEQFF.

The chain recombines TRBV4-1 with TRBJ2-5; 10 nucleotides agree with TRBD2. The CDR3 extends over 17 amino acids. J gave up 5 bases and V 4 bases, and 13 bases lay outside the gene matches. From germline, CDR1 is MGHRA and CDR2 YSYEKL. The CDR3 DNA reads TGCGCCAGCAGCCGGGCGAGTAGCGGGAGGCCGGGGGAGACCCAGTACTTC. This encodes CASSRASSGRPGETQYF.

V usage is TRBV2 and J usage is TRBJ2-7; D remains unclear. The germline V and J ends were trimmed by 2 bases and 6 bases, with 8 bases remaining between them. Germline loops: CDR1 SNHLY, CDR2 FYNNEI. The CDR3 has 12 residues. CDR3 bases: TGTGCCAGCAGTGAATATAGAGGCGAGCAGTACTTC. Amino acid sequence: CASSEYRGEQYF.

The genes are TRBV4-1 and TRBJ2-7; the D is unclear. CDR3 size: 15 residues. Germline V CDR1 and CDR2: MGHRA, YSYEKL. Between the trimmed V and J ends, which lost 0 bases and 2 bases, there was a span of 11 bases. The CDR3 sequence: CASSQDFRSTYEQYF. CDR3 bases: TGCGCCAGCAGCCAAGATTTCAGGTCTACCTACGAGCAGTACTTC.

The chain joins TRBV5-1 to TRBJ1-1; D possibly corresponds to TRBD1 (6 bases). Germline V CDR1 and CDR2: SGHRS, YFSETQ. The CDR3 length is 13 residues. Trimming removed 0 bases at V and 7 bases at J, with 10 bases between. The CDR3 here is CASSLDRAYEAFF. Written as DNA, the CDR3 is TGCGCCAGCAGCTTGGACAGGGCTTATGAAGCTTTCTTT.

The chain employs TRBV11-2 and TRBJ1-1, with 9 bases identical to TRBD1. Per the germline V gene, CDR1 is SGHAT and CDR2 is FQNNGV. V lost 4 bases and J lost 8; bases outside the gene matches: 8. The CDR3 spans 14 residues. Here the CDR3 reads CASSSGTGSWEAFF. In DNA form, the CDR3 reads TGTGCCAGCAGCTCCGGGACAGGGTCCTGGGAAGCTTTCTTT. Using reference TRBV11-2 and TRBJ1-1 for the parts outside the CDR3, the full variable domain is EAGVAQSPRYKIIEKRQSVAFWCNPISGHATLYWYQQILGQGPKLLIQFQNNGVVDDSQLPKDRFSAERLKGVDSTLKIQPAKLEDSAVYLCASSSGTGSWEAFFGQGTRLTVV.

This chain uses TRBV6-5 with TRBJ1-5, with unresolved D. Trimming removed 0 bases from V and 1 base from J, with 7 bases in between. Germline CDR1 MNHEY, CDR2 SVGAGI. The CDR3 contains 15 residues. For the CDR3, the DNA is TGTGCCAGCAGTTACTCGGTAACAAGCAATCAGCCCCAGCATTTT. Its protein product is CASSYSVTSNQPQHF.

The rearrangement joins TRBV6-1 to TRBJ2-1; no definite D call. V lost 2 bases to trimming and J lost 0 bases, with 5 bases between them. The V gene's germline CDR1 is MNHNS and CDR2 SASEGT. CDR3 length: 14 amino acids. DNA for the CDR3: TGTGCCAGCAGTGAAATTAGCTCCTACAATGAGCAGTTCTTC. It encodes CASSEISSYNEQFF.

This CDR3 reads CSVADGGATEAFF. Written as DNA, the CDR3 is TGCAGCGTGGCCGACGGAGGGGCCACTGAAGCTTTCTTT. V is TRBV29-1 and J is TRBJ1-1; D might be TRBD1 (5 bases). CDR3 length equals 13 residues. CDR1 is SQVTM and CDR2 is ANQGSEA in the germline V gene. V gave up 6 bases and J gave up 4 bases, with 15 bases separating them.

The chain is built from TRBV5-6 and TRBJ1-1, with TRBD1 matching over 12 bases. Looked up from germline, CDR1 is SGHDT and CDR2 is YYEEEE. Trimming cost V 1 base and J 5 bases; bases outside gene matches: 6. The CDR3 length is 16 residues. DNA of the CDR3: TGTGCCAGCAGCTTGTTCGGGACAGGGGGCAGAACTGAAGCTTTCTTT. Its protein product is CASSLFGTGGRTEAFF.

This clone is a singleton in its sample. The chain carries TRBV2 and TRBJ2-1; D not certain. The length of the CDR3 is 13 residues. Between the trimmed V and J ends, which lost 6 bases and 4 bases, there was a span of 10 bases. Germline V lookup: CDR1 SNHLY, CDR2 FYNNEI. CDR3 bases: TGTGCCAGCAGGCCCGACTCGTACAATGAGCAGTTCTTC. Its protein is CASRPDSYNEQFF.

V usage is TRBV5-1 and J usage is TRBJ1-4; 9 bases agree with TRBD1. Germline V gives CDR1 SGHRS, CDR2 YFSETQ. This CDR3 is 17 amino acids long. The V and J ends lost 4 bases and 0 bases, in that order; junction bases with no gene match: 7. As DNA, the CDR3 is TGCGCCAGCAGCACGGGACAGGGACACTCAACTAATGAAAAACTGTTTTTT. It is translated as CASSTGQGHSTNEKLFF.

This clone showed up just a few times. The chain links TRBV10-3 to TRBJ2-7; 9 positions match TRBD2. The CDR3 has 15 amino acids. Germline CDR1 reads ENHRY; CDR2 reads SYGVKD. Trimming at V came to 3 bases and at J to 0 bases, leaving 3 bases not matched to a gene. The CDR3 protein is CAISEVSGSSYEQYF. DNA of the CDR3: TGTGCCATCAGTGAAGTTAGCGGGAGCTCCTACGAGCAGTACTTC.

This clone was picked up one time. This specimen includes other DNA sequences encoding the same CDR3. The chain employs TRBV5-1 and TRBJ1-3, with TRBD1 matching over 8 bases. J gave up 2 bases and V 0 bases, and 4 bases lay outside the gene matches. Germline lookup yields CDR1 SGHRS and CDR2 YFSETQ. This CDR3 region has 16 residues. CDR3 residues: CASSLGQGATGNTIYF. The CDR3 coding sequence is TGCGCCAGCAGCTTGGGGCAGGGGGCCACTGGAAACACCATATATTTT.

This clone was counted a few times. CDR3 sequence reads: CASSLVGGTGPADTQYF. The CDR3 nucleotides read TGTGCCAGCAGCTTAGTGGGTGGAACAGGGCCCGCAGATACGCAGTATTTT. The V and J genes are TRBV7-9 and TRBJ2-3; maybe TRBD1 (6 bases). CDR3 length: 17 amino acids. V was cut by 1 base and J by 4 bases, with 18 bases left in between. CDR1 is SEHNR, CDR2 FQNEAQ, per germline (reference sequence). The complete variable domain, with remaining parts taken from reference TRBV7-9 and TRBJ2-3, reads DTGVSQNPRHKITKRGQNVTFRCDPISEHNRLYWYRQTLGQGPEFLTYFQNEAQLEKSRLLSDRFSAERPKGSFSTLEIQRTEQGDSAMYLCASSLVGGTGPADTQYFGPGTRLTVL.

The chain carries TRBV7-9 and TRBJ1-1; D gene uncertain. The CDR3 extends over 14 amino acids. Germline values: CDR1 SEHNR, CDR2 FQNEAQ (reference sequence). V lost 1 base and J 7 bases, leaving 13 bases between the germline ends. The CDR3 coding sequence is TGTGCCAGCAGCTTAGTCGGAACAGACGGTGAAGCTTTCTTT. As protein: CASSLVGTDGEAFF.

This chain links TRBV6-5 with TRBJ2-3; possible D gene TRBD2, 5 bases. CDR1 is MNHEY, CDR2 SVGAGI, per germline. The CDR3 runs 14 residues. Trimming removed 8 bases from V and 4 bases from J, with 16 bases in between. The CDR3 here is CASGSGYEADTQYF. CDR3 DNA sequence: TGTGCCAGCGGCTCGGGGTATGAGGCAGATACGCAGTATTTT.

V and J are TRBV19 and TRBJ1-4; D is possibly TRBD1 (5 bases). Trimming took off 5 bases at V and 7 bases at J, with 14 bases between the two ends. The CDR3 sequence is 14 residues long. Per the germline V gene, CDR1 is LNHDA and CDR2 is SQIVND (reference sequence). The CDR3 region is CASSSQGLFEKLFF. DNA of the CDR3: TGTGCCAGTAGTTCCCAGGGACTCTTTGAAAAACTGTTTTTT.

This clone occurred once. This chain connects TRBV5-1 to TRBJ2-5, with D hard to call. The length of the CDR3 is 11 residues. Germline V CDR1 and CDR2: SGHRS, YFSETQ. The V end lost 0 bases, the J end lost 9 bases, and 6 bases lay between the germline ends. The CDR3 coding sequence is TGCGCCAGCAGCTTGGGCCGGGCCCAGTACTTC. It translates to CASSLGRAQYF.

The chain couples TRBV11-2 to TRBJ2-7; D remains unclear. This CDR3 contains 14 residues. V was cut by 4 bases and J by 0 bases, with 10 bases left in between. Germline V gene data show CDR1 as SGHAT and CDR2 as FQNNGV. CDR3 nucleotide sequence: TGTGCCAGCAGCTCACTCGGTAGCTCCTACGAGCAGTACTTC. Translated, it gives CASSSLGSSYEQYF.

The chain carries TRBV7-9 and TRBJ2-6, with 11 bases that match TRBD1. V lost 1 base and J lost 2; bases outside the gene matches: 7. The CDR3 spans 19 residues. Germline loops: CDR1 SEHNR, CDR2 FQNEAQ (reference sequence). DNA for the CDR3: TGTGCCAGCAGCTTAGTAAGACGGACAGGGGGCCCTGGGGCCAACGTCCTGACTTTC. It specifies CASSLVRRTGGPGANVLTF. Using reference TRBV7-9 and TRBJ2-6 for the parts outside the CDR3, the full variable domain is DTGVSQNPRHKITKRGQNVTFRCDPISEHNRLYWYRQTLGQGPEFLTYFQNEAQLEKSRLLSDRFSAERPKGSFSTLEIQRTEQGDSAMYLCASSLVRRTGGPGANVLTFGAGSRLTVL.

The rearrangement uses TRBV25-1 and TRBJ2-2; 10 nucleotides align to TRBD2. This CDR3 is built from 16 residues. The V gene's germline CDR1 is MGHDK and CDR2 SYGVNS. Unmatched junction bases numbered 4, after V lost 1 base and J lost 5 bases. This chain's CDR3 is CASSESLAGVTGELFF. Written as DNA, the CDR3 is TGTGCCAGCAGTGAATCCCTAGCGGGAGTGACCGGGGAGCTGTTTTTT.